Presented here are 28 T cell receptor beta chains from one specimen sequenced in a study of OX40 agonist ivuxolimab in advanced cancers. Assay used: immunoSEQ multiplex PCR; TCRdb lists only in-frame clones, some missing. The sample includes fewer than 100,000 clones, more than 80% of them seen just once. The source was CD4+ or CD8+ T cells sorted from blood, collected in a trial of the OX40 agonist ivuxolimab. Receptors originate from an adult with an advanced solid tumor such as melanoma, head and neck, liver or kidney cancer.

The chain uses TRBV25-1 and TRBJ1-5; D not certain. The V and J ends lost 9 bases and 7 bases respectively, with 10 bases between them. The V gene's germline CDR1 is MGHDK and CDR2 SYGVNS. CDR3 length: 11 residues. The CDR3 sequence is CARHTIQPQHF. DNA of the CDR3: TGTGCCAGACATACAATCCAGCCCCAGCATTTT. The whole variable domain, remainder taken from reference TRBV25-1 and TRBJ1-5, is EADIYQTPRYLVIGTGKKITLECSQTMGHDKMYWYQQDPGMELHLIHYSYGVNSTEKGDLSSESTVSRIRTEHFPLTLESARPSHTSQYLCARHTIQPQHFGDGTRLSIL.

The genes are TRBV5-4 and TRBJ1-4, with D perhaps matching TRBD1 (6 bases). Germline CDR1 and CDR2: SGHNT and YYREEE (reference sequence). The CDR3 is made up of 17 amino acids. Trimming removed 0 bases from V and 3 bases from J, with 15 bases in between. CDR3 sequence reads: CASSLVQGAAANEKLFF. The CDR3 region has the DNA TGTGCCAGCAGCTTGGTACAGGGAGCGGCGGCTAATGAAAAACTGTTTTTT.

The chain joins TRBV4-3 to TRBJ1-2, with D possibly TRBD1 on 5 matching bases. Germline CDR1 and CDR2: LGHNA and YSLEER. V was cut by 0 bases and J by 7 bases, with 12 bases left in between. This CDR3 comprises 14 residues. The CDR3 region is CASSQEGRGTGYTF. The DNA for the CDR3 is TGCGCCAGCAGCCAAGAGGGGAGGGGCACTGGCTACACCTTC.

The chain recombines TRBV6-5 with TRBJ2-3; D is ambiguous. From germline, CDR1 is MNHEY and CDR2 SVGAGI. Trimming stripped 0 bases from V and 0 bases from J, with 4 bases between. The CDR3 covers 14 residues. For the CDR3, the DNA is TGTGCCAGCAGTTACTCTACTAGCACAGATACGCAGTATTTT. Translated: CASSYSTSTDTQYF.

The chain links TRBV5-6 to TRBJ2-1; a possible D gene is TRBD2 (5 bases). CDR3 length: 15 amino acids. Germline lookup yields CDR1 SGHDT and CDR2 YYEEEE. V was clipped by 4 bases and J by 2 bases, with 13 bases between them. The CDR3 protein is CASSRRSFAYNEQFF. DNA for the CDR3: TGTGCCAGCAGCCGGAGGAGTTTTGCCTACAATGAGCAGTTCTTC.

The rearrangement uses TRBV15 and TRBJ2-7; D uncertain. Trimming left V 3 bases short and J 5 bases short, with 5 bases between. Germline V gives CDR1 LNHNV, CDR2 YYDKDF (reference sequence). CDR3 length: 11 residues. The CDR3 bases are TGTGCCACCAGCAGCTACGACGAGCAGTACGTC. This sequence encodes CATSSYDEQYV.

The V call is TRBV7-2, the J call TRBJ2-1; TRBD1 might be the D (6 bases). This CDR3 is 12 amino acids long. Trimming shortened V by 5 bases and J by 10 bases, and 12 bases separated the two germline ends. Germline-derived CDR1 and CDR2 are SGHTA and FQGNSA. CDR3 loop: CASSLDRREQFF. CDR3 coding DNA: TGTGCCAGCAGCCTAGACAGGAGAGAGCAGTTCTTC.

J is TRBJ1-5 and V is TRBV20-1; TRBD1 is a possible D gene (6 bases). V was trimmed by 6 bases and J by 6 bases, leaving 9 bases between them. CDR1 and CDR2 from the germline V gene are DFQATT and SNEGSKA (reference sequence). This CDR3 comprises 11 residues. The CDR3 nucleotides are TGCAGTGCAGCCAGGGGTCAGCCCCAGCATTTT. Translating it yields CSAARGQPQHF.

This clone was seen only once. DNA for the CDR3: TGTGCCAGCAGCGAACTAGCGGGAGCCTACAATGAGCAGTTCTTC. Amino acid sequence: CASSELAGAYNEQFF. V gene TRBV9 combines with J gene TRBJ2-1, with 11 bases lining up with TRBD2. The V gene's germline CDR1 is SGDLS and CDR2 YYNGEE. The CDR3 totals 15 residues. V dropped 3 bases and J dropped 2; count of bases not matched to a gene: 1.

This chain connects TRBV28 to TRBJ1-2; maybe TRBD1 (5 bases). Germline CDR1 and CDR2: MDHEN and SYDVKM. The V and J ends lost 7 bases and 7 bases respectively, with 16 bases between them. The CDR3 covers 13 residues. CDR3 in DNA: TGTGCCAGCACCGGGACCTCACCTTCTGGCTACACCTTC. It translates to CASTGTSPSGYTF.

The table lists this clone with a count of one. This sequence joins TRBV4-3 and TRBJ2-1; TRBD2 aligns across 11 bases. Trimming cost V 6 bases and J 7 bases; bases outside gene matches: 20. This CDR3 has 19 residues. The germline gives CDR1 LGHNA, CDR2 YSLEER. CDR3: CASRPRLLAGGPQRNEQFF. The CDR3 nucleotides are TGCGCCAGCAGGCCCCGTTTGTTAGCGGGAGGGCCTCAAAGGAATGAGCAGTTCTTC.

V is TRBV5-4 and J is TRBJ1-2; D not certain. The length of the CDR3 is 14 residues. Trimming took 0 bases from V and 8 from J, leaving 14 bases between them. CDR1 and CDR2 from the germline V gene are SGHNT and YYREEE (reference sequence). The CDR3 protein is CASSLGQFLRGYTF. CDR3 bases: TGTGCCAGCAGCTTGGGGCAGTTTTTGAGGGGCTACACCTTC.

This clone has just a few counts. The genes are TRBV7-9 and TRBJ1-2; 7 nucleotides match TRBD1. Losses at the gene ends were 0 bases for V and 7 bases for J; bases not matched to a gene: 5. This CDR3 has 14 residues. CDR1 is SEHNR, CDR2 FQNEAQ, per germline (reference sequence). CDR3 sequence (DNA): TGTGCCAGCAGCTTAGCAACAGGGGAAGCTGGCTACACCTTC. Translated, it gives CASSLATGEAGYTF.

The V call is TRBV6-6, the J call TRBJ2-7; D possibly corresponds to TRBD1 (6 bases). There are 15 residues in the CDR3. The germline CDR1 and CDR2 sequences are MNHNY and SVGAGI (reference sequence). V dropped 3 bases and J dropped 2 bases, with 14 bases sitting between them. CDR3 in DNA: TGTGCCAGCAGTTATTCCCCGGACAGCCCCTACGAGCAGTACGTC. This translates into CASSYSPDSPYEQYV.

The chain uses TRBV18 and TRBJ2-7, with TRBD1 matching 7 bases. Per the germline V gene, CDR1 is KGHSH and CDR2 is LQKENI. The ends lost 6 bases at V and 7 bases at J; junction bases unmatched: 9. The CDR3 totals 13 residues. CDR3 in amino acids: CASSRLGTVEQYF. CDR3 bases: TGTGCCAGCTCGCGCCTAGGGACAGTTGAGCAGTACTTC.

Written as DNA, the CDR3 is TGTGCCAGCAGGCCCCCCTGCCTGACGGGGCGGGAAAGGTCGCGGGAGACCCAGTACTTC. Amino acid sequence: CASRPPCLTGRERSRETQYF. The chain is built from TRBV2 and TRBJ2-5; weak D call: TRBD2 (6 bases). Trimming pared 6 bases from V and 5 bases from J, leaving 34 bases between. This CDR3 region has 20 residues. Germline values: CDR1 SNHLY, CDR2 FYNNEI.

This clone was recorded once. This chain uses TRBV29-1 with TRBJ2-7; TRBD2 is a possible D gene (6 bases). Trimming pared 4 bases from V and 3 bases from J, leaving 7 bases between. Looked up from germline, CDR1 is SQVTM and CDR2 is ANQGSEA. CDR3 size: 11 residues. CDR3 amino acids: CSVGDFYEQYF. CDR3 coding DNA: TGCAGCGTTGGGGACTTCTACGAGCAGTACTTC.

The rearrangement uses TRBV11-2 and TRBJ1-5; 7 nucleotides align to TRBD1. V shed 6 bases and J 6 bases; nucleotides not matched to a gene: 8. The CDR3 runs 14 residues. CDR1 and CDR2 from the germline V gene are SGHAT and FQNNGV. DNA for the CDR3: TGTGCCAGCAGGCAAACAGGGGAAGGTCAGCCCCAGCATTTT. This codes for CASRQTGEGQPQHF.

CDR3 in DNA: TGTGCCACTCGGATCAACAGGGGGAACACTGAAGCTTTCTTT. Protein product: CATRINRGNTEAFF. V usage is TRBV19 and J usage is TRBJ1-1, with TRBD1 identical over 7 bases. The V and J ends lost 10 bases and 1 base, in that order; junction bases with no gene match: 9. CDR3 length equals 14 residues. The germline V gene encodes CDR1 LNHDA and CDR2 SQIVND (reference sequence).

V usage is TRBV11-3 and J usage is TRBJ2-3, with D maybe TRBD1 (5 bases). V shed 0 bases and J shed 0 bases, with 7 bases lying between them. The CDR3 is 15 amino acids. Germline V CDR1 and CDR2: SGHNT, YENEEA. Written as DNA, the CDR3 is TGTGCCAGCAGCTTAGAGACAGTGAGCACAGATACGCAGTATTTT. This gives the protein CASSLETVSTDTQYF. Supplemented by reference TRBV11-3 and TRBJ2-3, the full variable domain reads EAGVVQSPRYKIIEKKQPVAFWCNPISGHNTLYWYLQNLGQGPELLIRYENEEAVDDSQLPKDRFSAERLKGVDSTLKIQPAELGDSAVYLCASSLETVSTDTQYFGPGTRLTVL.

This clone appeared a few times. This rearrangement joins TRBV5-1 to TRBJ1-1; 8 bases align to TRBD1. This CDR3 comprises 15 residues. Looked up from germline, CDR1 is SGHRS and CDR2 is YFSETQ. The junction had 5 bases not matched to a gene; V was cut back by 3 bases and J by 1 base. CDR3 region: CASSSTGTGNTEAFF. CDR3 nucleotide sequence: TGCGCCAGCAGCTCTACCGGGACAGGGAACACTGAAGCTTTCTTT.

Remarks on this clone: Within the sample, other DNA sequences also encode this same CDR3. The genes are TRBV5-1 and TRBJ1-2; D unclear. CDR1 is SGHRS, CDR2 YFSETQ, per germline. V was cut by 2 bases and J by 14 bases, with 16 bases left in between. The CDR3 length is 12 residues. The CDR3 DNA reads TGCGCCAGCAGCTTTAACAGCCCAGGAAGGACCTTC. This gives the protein CASSFNSPGRTF.

This chain links TRBV29-1 with TRBJ1-5; maybe TRBD1 (5 bases). V was clipped by 7 bases and J by 2 bases, with 15 bases between them. This CDR3 contains 14 residues. Germline lookup yields CDR1 SQVTM and CDR2 ANQGSEA. The CDR3 nucleotides are TGCAGCGCCTCGTTGGGGGACGGCAATCAGCCCCAGCATTTT. Its protein product is CSASLGDGNQPQHF.

V is TRBV19 and J is TRBJ1-5; possible D gene TRBD1, 5 bases. The germline V gene has CDR1 LNHDA and CDR2 SQIVND (reference sequence). This CDR3 contains 16 residues. Trimming shortened V by 1 base and J by 5 bases, and 15 bases separated the two germline ends. The CDR3 loop is CASSIVEGRGYQPQHF. In nucleotides, the CDR3 is TGTGCCAGTAGTATAGTAGAGGGGCGTGGATATCAGCCCCAGCATTTT.

The chain uses TRBV5-8 and TRBJ2-6, with D possibly being TRBD1 or TRBD2 (5 bases each). CDR1 SGHTS and CDR2 YDEGEE come from the germline V gene. Trimming stripped 1 base from V and 3 bases from J, with 11 bases between. This CDR3 is 16 amino acids long. This CDR3 is CASSLWDLDGANVLTF. The CDR3 bases are TGTGCCAGCAGCTTGTGGGACCTAGATGGGGCCAACGTCCTGACTTTC.

V is TRBV25-1 and J is TRBJ1-6; no reliable D call. Germline values: CDR1 MGHDK, CDR2 SYGVNS. With 1 base removed from V and 9 bases from J, the gap between germline ends came to 7 bases. The CDR3 is 13 residues long. CDR3 protein: CASSELSSSPLHF. CDR3 sequence (DNA): TGTGCCAGCAGTGAATTGAGTAGTTCACCCCTCCACTTT.

This sequence joins TRBV5-4 and TRBJ2-1; D is perhaps TRBD1 or TRBD2 (6 bases each). V was clipped by 3 bases and J by 8 bases, with 18 bases between them. CDR3 length: 15 amino acids. Germline-derived CDR1 and CDR2 are SGHNT and YYREEE (reference sequence). Here the CDR3 reads CASSSRQAKRDEQFF. CDR3 in DNA: TGTGCCAGCAGCTCTCGACAGGCGAAGCGGGATGAGCAGTTCTTC.

V usage is TRBV2 and J usage is TRBJ1-1; D gene uncertain. The V gene lost 6 bases and the J gene lost 1 base, with 6 bases spanning the gap. Germline V gives CDR1 SNHLY, CDR2 FYNNEI. There are 12 residues in the CDR3. Here the CDR3 DNA reads TGTGCCAGCAGGTACGGGAACACTGAAGCTTTCTTT. It is translated as CASRYGNTEAFF. Complete variable domain (other parts from reference TRBV2 and TRBJ1-1): EPEVTQTPSHQVTQMGQEVILRCVPISNHLYFYWYRQILGQKVEFLVSFYNNEISEKSEIFDDQFSVERPDGSNFTLKIRSTKLEDSAMYFCASRYGNTEAFFGQGTRLTVV.